The 25 T cell receptor beta chains below were found in one sample sequenced in a study of type 1 regulatory T cells (dated by TCRdb to about 2021). Sequencing used an Illumina MiSeq. TCRdb reprocessing: public reads trimmed at Q25 with fastp, clones called with MiXCR, in-frame beta chains kept. Every distinct CDR3 protein forms one entry, paired with its most common genes and DNA. Counted in this sample were about 100,000 distinct CDR3 sequences; roughly 31% of them appeared once. Approximately 2.2% of the sample rests with the top ten. The sample comprised CD4+ T cells, either the whole sample or a sorted fraction (not recorded which). The receptor source for this set is a human donor in good health.

The chain combines TRBV20-1 with TRBJ2-7; D tentatively reads TRBD1 or TRBD2 (5 bases each). The V and J ends lost 6 bases and 2 bases respectively, with 17 bases between them. Per the germline V gene, CDR1 is DFQATT and CDR2 is SNEGSKA (reference sequence). The CDR3 consists of 14 residues. CDR3 sequence: CSANPGRTTYEQYF. In DNA form, the CDR3 reads TGCAGTGCAAATCCGGGACGGACAACCTACGAGCAGTACTTC.

V and J are TRBV5-5 and TRBJ1-6; 7 bases map to TRBD1. The CDR3 contains 16 residues. V shed 3 bases, J shed 11 bases, and the junction held 14 bases outside the gene matches. Germline V gene data show CDR1 as SGHKS and CDR2 as YYEKEE (reference sequence). The CDR3 loop is CASSWLGQKTNAPLHF. CDR3 nucleotides: TGTGCCAGCAGCTGGTTGGGACAGAAGACGAACGCACCCCTCCACTTT.

This clonotype was seen more than once but under ten times. The chain has TRBV7-8 and TRBJ1-4, with no clear D. CDR3 length: 16 residues. With 5 bases removed from V and 0 bases from J, the gap between germline ends came to 13 bases. Germline V gene lookup returns CDR1 SGHVS and CDR2 FQNEAQ. The CDR3 loop reads CASSPRNIATNEKLFF. The CDR3 DNA is TGTGCCAGCAGCCCAAGAAACATAGCAACTAATGAAAAACTGTTTTTT.

CDR3 DNA: TGTGCCAGTAGTAGAGAACAAAACACTGAAGCTTTCTTT. Amino acid sequence: CASSREQNTEAFF. The chain recombines TRBV19 with TRBJ1-1; D is uncertain. The CDR3 is 13 residues long. Germline V gives CDR1 LNHDA, CDR2 SQIVND (reference sequence). Trimming left V 4 bases short and J 2 bases short, with 8 bases between.

The chain has TRBV6-2 or TRBV6-3 and TRBJ2-5; possibly TRBD1 or TRBD2 for D (5 bases each). The CDR3 sequence is 17 residues long. In germline, CDR1 is MNHEY, CDR2 SVGEGT. Trimming left V 2 bases short and J 3 bases short, with 19 bases between. The CDR3 sequence is CASSYRATGPREETQYF. The DNA for the CDR3 is TGTGCCAGCAGTTACAGGGCTACGGGGCCTCGGGAAGAGACCCAGTACTTC.

This clonotype was seen just once. The chain recombines TRBV5-4 with TRBJ2-5; 10 bases are shared with TRBD2. CDR3 length equals 15 residues. Per the germline V gene, CDR1 is SGHNT and CDR2 is YYREEE (reference sequence). V was pared by 4 bases and J by 5 bases, with 8 bases of the junction left unmatched. The CDR3, as DNA: TGTGCCAGCAGCCGGACTAGCGGACTTTATGAGACCCAGTACTTC. Translation gives CASSRTSGLYETQYF.

This clonotype has more than one count but fewer than ten. This rearrangement joins TRBV2 to TRBJ2-7; D is undetermined. Germline CDR1 reads SNHLY; CDR2 reads FYNNEI. This CDR3 has 14 amino acids. Between the trimmed V and J ends, which lost 7 bases and 5 bases, there was a span of 18 bases. DNA of the CDR3: TGTGCCAGCACCGACGGTGCTATCTTCGACGAGCAGTACTTC. Encoded protein: CASTDGAIFDEQYF.

The gene calls are TRBV6-2 or TRBV6-3 and TRBJ2-3; no firm D call. The V and J ends lost 5 bases and 4 bases respectively, with 16 bases between them. Germline values: CDR1 MNHEY, CDR2 SVGEGT. This CDR3 is built from 15 residues. CDR3 residues: CASSKTEVNADTQYF. The CDR3 bases are TGTGCCAGCAGTAAAACAGAGGTCAACGCAGATACGCAGTATTTT.

CDR3: CASSSDRATDTQYF. In DNA, the CDR3 is TGTGCCAGCAGTTCTGACAGGGCCACAGATACGCAGTATTTT. The genes are TRBV28 and TRBJ2-3, with 7 bases that match TRBD1. CDR1 MDHEN and CDR2 SYDVKM come from the germline V gene. The CDR3 has 14 amino acids. The J segment lost 2 bases and the V segment lost 4 bases, leaving 3 bases of the junction unmatched.

This clonotype came up once. V gene TRBV6-1 combines with J gene TRBJ2-3; TRBD2 matches 7 bases. Germline V lookup: CDR1 MNHNS, CDR2 SASEGT. Trimming took 11 bases from V and 2 from J; bases not matched to a gene: 13. The CDR3 consists of 15 residues. The chain's CDR3 is CAGEGGAGFTDTQYF. The CDR3 bases are TGTGCCGGCGAAGGAGGAGCGGGGTTCACAGATACGCAGTATTTT.

Worth noting for this clonotype: It may be a read error: a sequence one base away is much more abundant. Since no conserved phenylalanine or tryptophan closes the CDR3, a read error is the likely cause. This rearrangement joins TRBV2 to TRBJ1-2, with TRBD1 identical over 10 bases. V lost 5 bases to trimming and J lost 4 bases; unmatched junction nucleotides: 1. The CDR3 is 13 amino acids. Per germline, CDR1 SNHLY and CDR2 FYNNEI. Here the CDR3 DNA reads TGTGCCAGCAGTAGGACAGGGGGCTATGGCTACACCTAC. Its translation: CASSRTGGYGYTY.

The genes are TRBV29-1 and TRBJ2-3, with 9 bases lining up with TRBD2. The germline gives CDR1 SQVTM, CDR2 ANQGSEA. After removal of 7 bases from V and 4 bases from J, the junction contained 9 bases not matched to a gene. The CDR3 has 14 amino acids. The CDR3 sequence is CSGINSGSPDTQYF. The CDR3 bases are TGCAGCGGCATAAATAGCGGGAGTCCAGATACGCAGTATTTT.

This clonotype was counted between two and nine times. V usage is TRBV7-9 and J usage is TRBJ2-4, with 8 bases identical to TRBD2. Germline CDR1 reads SEHNR; CDR2 reads FQNEAQ (reference sequence). J gave up 0 bases and V 8 bases, and 6 bases lay outside the gene matches. This CDR3 has 15 residues. CDR3 residues: CASSSSGGAKNIQYF. CDR3 nucleotide sequence: TGTGCCAGCTCTTCCAGCGGGGGAGCCAAAAACATTCAGTACTTC.

The sample holds a few counts of this clonotype. The CDR3, as DNA: TGTGCCAGCAGCCGGGACAACCAAGAGACCCAGTACTTC. Protein: CASSRDNQETQYF. The chain employs TRBV5-4 and TRBJ2-5; TRBD1 is a possible D gene (6 bases). Germline CDR1 reads SGHNT; CDR2 reads YYREEE (reference sequence). Trimming cost V 4 bases and J 0 bases, with 7 bases left between them. CDR3 length: 13 residues.

The J gene is TRBJ1-5, the V gene TRBV7-9, with 8 bases fitting TRBD1. In germline, CDR1 is SEHNR, CDR2 FQNEAQ (reference sequence). V shed 5 bases, J shed 3 bases, and the junction held 6 bases outside the gene matches. This CDR3 region has 15 residues. The CDR3 reads CASSPQGGYNQPQHF. The CDR3 DNA is TGTGCCAGCAGCCCACAGGGGGGTTACAATCAGCCCCAGCATTTT.

This chain links TRBV7-9 with TRBJ2-1; no definite D call. The V end lost 4 bases, the J end lost 8 bases, and 18 bases lay between the germline ends. CDR3 length: 15 amino acids. The germline gives CDR1 SEHNR, CDR2 FQNEAQ (reference sequence). The chain's CDR3 is CASSSYFGRWDEQFF. The CDR3 DNA follows: TGTGCCAGCAGCTCTTATTTCGGTCGTTGGGATGAGCAGTTCTTC.

The chain couples TRBV7-8 to TRBJ1-5; D gene unclear. CDR1 is SGHVS, CDR2 FQNEAQ, per germline. This CDR3 region has 15 residues. V lost 1 base and J 0 bases, leaving 7 bases between the germline ends. The CDR3 coding sequence is TGTGCCAGCAGCTTAGACGGAAATAGCAATCAGCCCCAGCATTTT. It is translated as CASSLDGNSNQPQHF.

This clonotype was seen a few times. The chain uses TRBV3-1 and TRBJ2-1, with 9 bases matching TRBD2. V dropped 2 bases and J dropped 8; count of bases not matched to a gene: 4. The CDR3 loop spans 14 amino acids. Germline CDR1 LGHDT, CDR2 YNNKEL (reference sequence). This CDR3 reads CASSQRLAGYEQFF. In DNA, the CDR3 is TGTGCCAGCAGCCAAAGGCTAGCGGGATATGAGCAGTTCTTC.

The chain couples TRBV12-3 or TRBV12-4 to TRBJ2-7, with 8 bases that match TRBD1. V lost 7 bases, J lost 0 bases, and 2 bases stayed unmatched. The CDR3 has 13 residues. In DNA form, the CDR3 reads TGTGCCAGCACGACAGGGGTCTCCTACGAGCAGTACTTC. Protein sequence: CASTTGVSYEQYF.

This clonotype was observed a few times. V and J are TRBV9 and TRBJ2-3; D gene uncertain. Germline assignment: CDR1 SGDLS and CDR2 YYNGEE. The V end was cut by 0 bases, the J end by 6 bases, with 8 bases between. This CDR3 comprises 13 residues. The CDR3 coding sequence is TGTGCCAGCAGCGTAGAGCACTGGGATACGCAGTATTTT. It codes for CASSVEHWDTQYF.

The V and J genes are TRBV7-3 and TRBJ2-1; TRBD2 aligns across 9 bases. CDR1 SGHTA and CDR2 FQGTGA come from the germline V gene. J gave up 6 bases and V 3 bases, and 6 bases lay outside the gene matches. The CDR3 length is 15 residues. Here the CDR3 DNA reads TGTGCCAGCAGCTTTTTTAGCGGGAGCATCAATGAGCAGTTCTTC. As protein: CASSFFSGSINEQFF.

The rearrangement joins TRBV29-1 to TRBJ2-1, with 8 bases matching TRBD2. In germline, CDR1 is SQVTM, CDR2 ANQGSEA. This CDR3 has 12 amino acids. V was pared by 4 bases and J by 6 bases, with 2 bases of the junction left unmatched. In DNA, the CDR3 is TGCAGCGTTGCACTAGCGGTCAATGAGCAGTTCTTC. Its translation: CSVALAVNEQFF.

V usage is TRBV7-9 and J usage is TRBJ2-4, with D unclear. Trimming stripped 2 bases from V and 8 bases from J, with 7 bases between. Per the germline V gene, CDR1 is SEHNR and CDR2 is FQNEAQ (reference sequence). This CDR3 is 12 amino acids long. The DNA of the CDR3 is TGTGCCAGCAGCTTACAAGGCGACATTCAGTACTTC. Translation: CASSLQGDIQYF. Variable domain in full (rest from reference TRBV7-9 and TRBJ2-4): DTGVSQNPRHKITKRGQNVTFRCDPISEHNRLYWYRQTLGQGPEFLTYFQNEAQLEKSRLLSDRFSAERPKGSFSTLEIQRTEQGDSAMYLCASSLQGDIQYFGAGTRLSVL.

CDR3 protein: CASSFSGGAGDEQFF. The CDR3 DNA is TGTGCCAGCAGTTTTAGCGGGGGGGCTGGGGATGAGCAGTTCTTC. The V call is TRBV7-3, the J call TRBJ2-1; 11 nucleotides align to TRBD2. Germline V gene sequence: CDR1 SGHTA, CDR2 FQGTGA. The CDR3 runs 15 residues. V dropped 6 bases and J dropped 8; count of bases not matched to a gene: 9.

This clonotype was counted a few times. The genes are TRBV30 and TRBJ2-3, with D tentatively TRBD1 (5 bases). The CDR3 runs to 14 residues. The V and J ends lost 4 bases and 2 bases respectively, with 13 bases between them. Germline V gives CDR1 GTSNPN, CDR2 SVGIG (reference sequence). The chain's CDR3 is CAWKKGFTTDTQYF. CDR3 nucleotides: TGTGCCTGGAAAAAGGGGTTTACCACAGATACGCAGTATTTT.